A single sample is the source of the 27 T cell receptor beta chains below, sequenced in a study of OX40 agonist ivuxolimab in advanced cancers. Here immunoSEQ multiplex PCR was the method, and the copy in TCRdb shows in-frame clones only, minus some. The sample contains around 72,000 clones, 70% to 90% of which appear only once. Sample: CD4+ or CD8+ T cells sorted from blood, taken in a trial of the OX40 agonist ivuxolimab. The receptor source for this set is an adult with an advanced solid tumor such as melanoma, head and neck, liver or kidney cancer.

V gene TRBV10-3 combines with J gene TRBJ1-1; D is unclear. Trimming took 2 bases from V and 0 from J, leaving 10 bases between them. Germline V gene data show CDR1 as ENHRY and CDR2 as SYGVKD. CDR3 length equals 15 residues. The CDR3 DNA sequence: TGTGCCATCAGTGAGGATCGGGGAGTGAACACTGAAGCTTTCTTT. Its translation: CAISEDRGVNTEAFF.

This clone was detected once. The rearrangement links TRBV6-5 to TRBJ1-5; D possibly corresponds to TRBD1 (6 bases). V dropped 1 base and J dropped 4 bases, with 8 bases sitting between them. This CDR3 comprises 14 residues. Germline V CDR1 and CDR2: MNHEY, SVGAGI. The CDR3 here is CASSYLGGNQPQHF. DNA of the CDR3: TGTGCCAGCAGTTACTTAGGGGGTAATCAGCCCCAGCATTTT.

The rearrangement uses TRBV11-3 and TRBJ1-5; the D is unclear. Germline V gene lookup returns CDR1 SGHNT and CDR2 YENEEA. CDR3 length: 13 amino acids. The V and J ends lost 5 bases and 5 bases respectively, with 10 bases between them. The CDR3 reads CASSLQIDQPQHF. CDR3 nucleotides: TGTGCCAGCAGCCTTCAAATTGATCAGCCCCAGCATTTT.

The chain's CDR3 is CASQPTAADTQYF. CDR3 in DNA: TGTGCCAGTCAACCGACAGCCGCAGATACGCAGTATTTT. The chain couples TRBV25-1 to TRBJ2-3; maybe TRBD1 (5 bases). Germline CDR1 reads MGHDK; CDR2 reads SYGVNS. The germline V and J ends were trimmed by 9 bases and 4 bases, with 14 bases remaining between them. The CDR3 is made up of 13 amino acids.

This clone came up once. This chain connects TRBV7-7 to TRBJ2-5; the D gene is possibly TRBD1 (6 bases). In germline, CDR1 is SSHAT, CDR2 FNYEAQ (reference sequence). The V end lost 8 bases, the J end lost 5 bases, and 9 bases lay between the germline ends. The CDR3 runs 11 residues. Here the CDR3 reads CASGGWETQYF. CDR3 bases: TGTGCCAGCGGGGGCTGGGAGACCCAGTACTTC.

This clone showed up just once. This sequence joins TRBV6-6 and TRBJ2-1, with 7 positions matching TRBD1. The CDR3 runs 16 residues. The V gene end was trimmed by 3 bases and the J gene end by 8 bases; junction bases not matched to a gene: 13. CDR1 MNHNY and CDR2 SVGAGI come from the germline V gene (reference sequence). The CDR3 loop reads CASSYSLGTAVDEQFF. CDR3 nucleotide sequence: TGTGCCAGCAGTTATTCCCTAGGGACAGCGGTGGATGAGCAGTTCTTC.

The rearrangement links TRBV11-2 to TRBJ2-1; the match to TRBD1 covers 9 bases. Trimming removed 4 bases from V and 6 bases from J; junction bases left unmatched: 7. Per germline, CDR1 SGHAT and CDR2 FQNNGV. The CDR3 has 15 residues. CDR3 residues: CASSSVQGARNEQFF. The CDR3 DNA reads TGTGCCAGCAGCTCTGTACAGGGGGCGCGCAATGAGCAGTTCTTC.

This rearrangement joins TRBV7-3 to TRBJ1-1; a weak D match, TRBD1 (5 bases). Trimming pared 6 bases from V and 4 bases from J, leaving 18 bases between. Per germline, CDR1 SGHTA and CDR2 FQGTGA. This CDR3 has 15 amino acids. The CDR3 reads CASRWDGAVGTEAFF. The CDR3 coding sequence is TGTGCCAGCAGGTGGGATGGGGCGGTCGGCACTGAAGCTTTCTTT.

The chain recombines TRBV9 with TRBJ1-3; D is ambiguous. The CDR3 totals 12 residues. Germline CDR1 and CDR2: SGDLS and YYNGEE. Trimming shortened V by 1 base and J by 4 bases, and 3 bases separated the two germline ends. The CDR3 DNA sequence: TGTGCCAGCAGCGTAAGAGGAAACACCATATATTTT. Encoded protein: CASSVRGNTIYF. Looking up the rest from reference TRBV9 and TRBJ1-3 gives the full variable domain: DSGVTQTPKHLITATGQRVTLRCSPRSGDLSVYWYQQSLDQGLQFLIQYYNGEERAKGNILERFSAQQFPDLHSELNLSSLELGDSALYFCASSVRGNTIYFGEGSWLTVV.

V and J are TRBV7-2 and TRBJ1-2; TRBD1 aligns across 7 bases. The ends lost 4 bases at V and 2 bases at J; junction bases unmatched: 10. CDR1 is SGHTA, CDR2 FQGNSA, per germline. The CDR3 is 16 residues long. The CDR3 nucleotides are TGTGCCAGCAGCTCTATACAGGGGAGAGCAAACTATGGCTACACCTTC. This sequence encodes CASSSIQGRANYGYTF.

CDR3 sequence reads: CASTNGGGADTQYF. Written as DNA, the CDR3 is TGCGCCAGCACGAATGGCGGGGGGGCAGATACGCAGTATTTT. The rearrangement links TRBV5-1 to TRBJ2-3; 9 bases align to TRBD2. V shed 6 bases and J 4 bases; nucleotides not matched to a gene: 6. The CDR3 consists of 14 residues. The germline V gene encodes CDR1 SGHRS and CDR2 YFSETQ.

The chain recombines TRBV5-1 with TRBJ2-3; D remains ambiguous. Germline CDR1 reads SGHRS; CDR2 reads YFSETQ. The CDR3 is 12 amino acids. V lost 3 bases, J lost 6 bases, and 8 bases lay in between. CDR3 DNA sequence: TGCGCCAGCAGCTCCCAATTGGATACGCAGTATTTT. Its translation: CASSSQLDTQYF. Supplemented by reference TRBV5-1 and TRBJ2-3, the full variable domain reads KAGVTQTPRYLIKTRGQQVTLSCSPISGHRSVSWYQQTPGQGLQFLFEYFSETQRNKGNFPGRFSGRQFSNSRSEMNVSTLELGDSALYLCASSSQLDTQYFGPGTRLTVL.

The gene calls are TRBV29-1 and TRBJ1-1; 7 bases are shared with TRBD1. Trimming at V came to 6 bases and at J to 5 bases, leaving 9 bases not matched to a gene. Germline V CDR1 and CDR2: SQVTM, ANQGSEA. This CDR3 has 13 amino acids. In DNA, the CDR3 is TGCAGCGTCGCTGAGGGGGCTTGGACTGAAGCTTTCTTT. It translates to CSVAEGAWTEAFF.

This chain links TRBV2 with TRBJ1-5; D not resolved. The CDR3 is 14 amino acids. V was shortened by 0 bases and J by 3 bases, with 6 bases between the two germline ends. Germline CDR1 reads SNHLY; CDR2 reads FYNNEI. CDR3 DNA sequence: TGTGCCAGCAGTGAAGCCAATGACAATCAGCCCCAGCATTTT. Translated, it gives CASSEANDNQPQHF.

This clone was observed a handful of times. The chain employs TRBV9 and TRBJ1-1; D call uncertain. Germline V gives CDR1 SGDLS, CDR2 YYNGEE. This CDR3 region has 13 residues. Trimming pared 3 bases from V and 8 bases from J, leaving 14 bases between. This CDR3 is CASSADVWGEAFF. The CDR3 DNA sequence: TGTGCCAGCAGCGCCGATGTGTGGGGAGAAGCTTTCTTT.

This clone has a handful of counts. J is TRBJ1-5 and V is TRBV2; weak D call: TRBD1 (5 bases). V shed 4 bases and J shed 4 bases, with 14 bases lying between them. Per the germline V gene, CDR1 is SNHLY and CDR2 is FYNNEI. This CDR3 is built from 15 residues. DNA for the CDR3: TGTGCCAGCAGTGTAGACTCAAGGGGAAATCAGCCCCAGCATTTT. Translation: CASSVDSRGNQPQHF.

The V gene is TRBV6-5, the J gene TRBJ1-1; D remains ambiguous. The CDR3 length is 15 residues. Trimming cost V 7 bases and J 2 bases, with 17 bases left between them. Germline-derived CDR1 and CDR2 are MNHEY and SVGAGI. In DNA, the CDR3 is TGTGCCAGCAACCCCCCGGGCAGAGAAAACACTGAAGCTTTCTTT. As protein: CASNPPGRENTEAFF.

This sequence joins TRBV7-2 and TRBJ2-7, with unresolved D. V lost 0 bases to trimming and J lost 5 bases, with 14 bases between them. Germline loops: CDR1 SGHTA, CDR2 FQGNSA. This CDR3 has 15 residues. The CDR3 DNA is TGTGCCAGCAGCTTAGCGATAGACCTAAGCAACGAGCAGTACTTC. Amino acid sequence: CASSLAIDLSNEQYF. The variable domain in full, with the rest retrieved from reference TRBV7-2 and TRBJ2-7, is GAGVSQSPSNKVTEKGKDVELRCDPISGHTALYWYRQSLGQGLEFLIYFQGNSAPDKSGLPSDRFSAERTGGSVSTLTIQRTQQEDSAVYLCASSLAIDLSNEQYFGPGTRLTVT.

This clone occurred a few times. The chain has TRBV28 and TRBJ1-5; D unresolved. The germline V gene encodes CDR1 MDHEN and CDR2 SYDVKM. CDR3 size: 13 residues. Trimming removed 5 bases at V and 4 bases at J, with 9 bases between. CDR3 in amino acids: CASSLQNNQPQHF. For the CDR3, the DNA is TGTGCCAGCAGTCTACAGAATAATCAGCCCCAGCATTTT.

This clone was detected only once. V and J are TRBV7-2 and TRBJ2-5; D possibly corresponds to TRBD2 (5 bases). The germline V and J ends were trimmed by 5 bases and 7 bases, with 14 bases remaining between them. The CDR3 extends over 13 amino acids. Germline lookup yields CDR1 SGHTA and CDR2 FQGNSA. This chain's CDR3 is CASSPRTRGTQYF. DNA of the CDR3: TGTGCCAGCAGCCCCCGGACTCGAGGGACCCAGTACTTC.

V usage is TRBV19 and J usage is TRBJ1-3; tentatively, D is TRBD1 (5 bases). Per the germline V gene, CDR1 is LNHDA and CDR2 is SQIVND (reference sequence). The CDR3 contains 14 residues. Deletions cut 4 bases from V and 0 bases from J, with 7 bases between. The CDR3 here is CASSKGSSGNTIYF. The CDR3 region has the DNA TGTGCCAGTAGTAAGGGGAGCTCTGGAAACACCATATATTTT.

The V call is TRBV5-1, the J call TRBJ2-5; 7 bases fit TRBD2. This CDR3 has 17 amino acids. J was trimmed by 1 base and V by 4 bases; bases with no gene match: 13. Germline lookup yields CDR1 SGHRS and CDR2 YFSETQ. In DNA, the CDR3 is TGCGCCAGCAGCCCTATAGGCGGGGGAACATCCCAAGAGACCCAGTACTTC. This codes for CASSPIGGGTSQETQYF.

The CDR3 loop is CASSVAPSNTGELFF. The CDR3 DNA is TGTGCCAGCAGCGTAGCTCCTTCGAACACCGGGGAGCTGTTTTTT. The rearrangement uses TRBV9 and TRBJ2-2, with D unresolved. CDR1 SGDLS and CDR2 YYNGEE come from the germline V gene. CDR3 length: 15 amino acids. V dropped 0 bases and J dropped 0 bases, with 6 bases sitting between them.

This clone appeared a few times. The chain employs TRBV6-1 and TRBJ1-4; D might be TRBD1 (6 bases). Germline CDR1 reads MNHNS; CDR2 reads SASEGT. The CDR3 is 13 residues long. Trimming removed 7 bases from V and 5 bases from J, with 11 bases in between. DNA of the CDR3: TGTGCCAGCAACCGACAGGTGAATGAAAAACTGTTTTTT. This codes for CASNRQVNEKLFF.

The CDR3 DNA follows: TGTGCCAGCAGTGCACAACTGAGGCAGCCCCAGCATTTT. Protein sequence: CASSAQLRQPQHF. The chain has TRBV6-5 and TRBJ1-5; D remains ambiguous. The CDR3 consists of 13 residues. Germline assignment: CDR1 MNHEY and CDR2 SVGAGI. Trimming took 5 bases from V and 7 from J, leaving 12 bases between them.

This rearrangement joins TRBV11-2 to TRBJ1-1; D might be TRBD1 (5 bases). From germline, CDR1 is SGHAT and CDR2 FQNNGV. V was clipped by 1 base and J by 0 bases, with 12 bases between them. CDR3 length equals 16 residues. The CDR3: CASSLGLTDLNTEAFF. The DNA for the CDR3 is TGTGCCAGCAGCTTAGGACTGACAGATCTGAACACTGAAGCTTTCTTT.

This clone was counted a few times. V and J are TRBV7-8 and TRBJ2-3, with a possible D match to TRBD1 (6 bases). Trimming left V 2 bases short and J 2 bases short, with 20 bases between. This CDR3 spans 18 amino acids. The germline V gene encodes CDR1 SGHVS and CDR2 FQNEAQ. This CDR3 is CASSLLRRRGGTTDTQYF. The CDR3 DNA sequence: TGTGCCAGCAGCTTATTACGCCGCCGAGGGGGAACCACAGATACGCAGTATTTT.